Ten or more counts support the clone carrying this TCR beta chain. The antigen is undetermined. The V and J ends lost 5 bases and 4 bases, in that order; junction bases with no gene match: 10. Germline V gene lookup returns CDR1 DFQATT and CDR2 SNEGSKA (reference sequence). The CDR3 is 15 residues long. The data were obtained in a study of read filtering for tumor transcriptome and immune sequencing. Study-level findings and limits: In IR-seq, single-read clonotypes were roughly 80% of clonotypes but around 3.5% of reads.

The library was built from roughly 400 ng RNA with molecular barcoded adaptors for alpha/delta and beta/gamma chains. TCRdb redid the calling of the reads with MiXCR, one entry per CDR3 protein. The sample gives about 39,000 distinct CDR3 sequences, around an eighth of which show up once; 6.5% to 8.5% is in the top ten. The sequenced sample was a population of CD138-negative cells sorted from bone marrow. The TCR comes from a donor aged 40 or over with multiple myeloma. The chain joins TRBV20-1 to TRBJ2-1, with 8 bases that match TRBD1. In nucleotides, the CDR3 is TGCAGTGCTCGCCCCGGACAGGGAGTTTACAATGAGCAGTTCTTC. Its protein product is CSARPGQGVYNEQFF.